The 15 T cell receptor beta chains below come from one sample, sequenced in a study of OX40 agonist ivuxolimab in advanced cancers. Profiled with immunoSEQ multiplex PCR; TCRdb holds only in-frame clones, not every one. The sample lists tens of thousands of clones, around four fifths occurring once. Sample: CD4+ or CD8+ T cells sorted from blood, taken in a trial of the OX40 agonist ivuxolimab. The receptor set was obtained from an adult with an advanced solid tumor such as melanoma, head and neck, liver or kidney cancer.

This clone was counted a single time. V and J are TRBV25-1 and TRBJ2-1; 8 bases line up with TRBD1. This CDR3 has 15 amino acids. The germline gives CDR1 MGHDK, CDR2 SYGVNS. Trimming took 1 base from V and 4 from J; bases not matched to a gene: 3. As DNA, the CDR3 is TGTGCCAGCAGTGAATCAGGGACAGGATACAATGAGCAGTTCTTC. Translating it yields CASSESGTGYNEQFF.

CDR3 DNA sequence: TGCAGCGTCACCCTGTCCACGACAGGCCTTAACTATGGCTACACCTTC. Its protein product is CSVTLSTTGLNYGYTF. The V and J genes are TRBV29-1 and TRBJ1-2, with D possibly matching TRBD1 (6 bases). Trimming shortened V by 6 bases and J by 1 base, and 21 bases separated the two germline ends. CDR3 length: 16 amino acids. The germline V gene has CDR1 SQVTM and CDR2 ANQGSEA. Drawing the rest from reference TRBV29-1 and TRBJ1-2, the complete variable domain is SAVISQKPSRDICQRGTSLTIQCQVDSQVTMMFWYRQQPGQSLTLIATANQGSEATYESGFVIDKFPISRPNLTFSTLTVSNMSPEDSSIYLCSVTLSTTGLNYGYTFGSGTRLTVV.

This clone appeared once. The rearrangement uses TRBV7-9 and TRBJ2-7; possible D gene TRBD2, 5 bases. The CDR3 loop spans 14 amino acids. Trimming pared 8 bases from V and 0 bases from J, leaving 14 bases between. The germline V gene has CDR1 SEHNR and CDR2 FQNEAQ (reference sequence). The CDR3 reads CASSTRASSYEQYV. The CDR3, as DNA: TGTGCCAGCTCTACGCGGGCAAGCTCCTACGAGCAGTACGTC.

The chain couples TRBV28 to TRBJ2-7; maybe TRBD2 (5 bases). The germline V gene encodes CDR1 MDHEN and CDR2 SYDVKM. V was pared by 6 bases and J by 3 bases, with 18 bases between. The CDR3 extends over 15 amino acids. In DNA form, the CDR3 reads TGTGCCAGCAGCCTGGGGAGCGGAGCGTACTACGAGCAGTACTTC. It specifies CASSLGSGAYYEQYF.

CDR3 protein: CASSIDLLAGEVAYEQYF. The CDR3 nucleotides read TGTGCCAGTAGTATAGATCTACTAGCGGGAGAAGTTGCCTACGAGCAGTACTTC. The rearrangement uses TRBV19 and TRBJ2-5; 11 bases match TRBD2. Gene TRBJ2-7 matches the end of the DNA better, so the J call may be wrong. The CDR3 contains 18 residues. Per germline, CDR1 LNHDA and CDR2 SQIVND (reference sequence).

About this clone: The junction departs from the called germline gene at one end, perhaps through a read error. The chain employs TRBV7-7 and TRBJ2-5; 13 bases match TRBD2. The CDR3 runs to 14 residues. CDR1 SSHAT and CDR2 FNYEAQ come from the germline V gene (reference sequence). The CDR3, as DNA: TGTGCTAGCAGCACGGGACTAGCGGGGTCGACCCAGTACTTC. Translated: CASSTGLAGSTQYF.

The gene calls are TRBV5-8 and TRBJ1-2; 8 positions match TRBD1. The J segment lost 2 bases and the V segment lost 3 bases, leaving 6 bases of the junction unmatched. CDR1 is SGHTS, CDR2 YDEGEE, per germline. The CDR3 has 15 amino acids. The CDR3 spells CASSSRQGLNYGYTF. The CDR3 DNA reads TGTGCCAGCAGCTCCCGACAGGGGCTGAACTATGGCTACACCTTC.

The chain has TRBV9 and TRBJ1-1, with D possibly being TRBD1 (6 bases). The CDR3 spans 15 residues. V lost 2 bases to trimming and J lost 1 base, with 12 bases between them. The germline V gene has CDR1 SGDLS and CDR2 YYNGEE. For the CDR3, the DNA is TGTGCCAGCAGCGTCGGGACAATAGGGAACACTGAAGCTTTCTTT. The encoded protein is CASSVGTIGNTEAFF.

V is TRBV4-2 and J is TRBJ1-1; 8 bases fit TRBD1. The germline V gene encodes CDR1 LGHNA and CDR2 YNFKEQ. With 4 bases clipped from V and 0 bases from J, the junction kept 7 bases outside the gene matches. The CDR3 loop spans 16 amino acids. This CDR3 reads CASSLGQGTMNTEAFF. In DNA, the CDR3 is TGTGCCAGCAGCCTTGGACAGGGAACCATGAACACTGAAGCTTTCTTT.

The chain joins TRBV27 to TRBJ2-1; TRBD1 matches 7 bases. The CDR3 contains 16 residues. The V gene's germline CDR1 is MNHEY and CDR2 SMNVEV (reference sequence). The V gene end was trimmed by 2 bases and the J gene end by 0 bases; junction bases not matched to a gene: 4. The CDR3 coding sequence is TGTGCCAGCAGTTTACCCCGGACAGGCTCCTACAATGAGCAGTTCTTC. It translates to CASSLPRTGSYNEQFF.

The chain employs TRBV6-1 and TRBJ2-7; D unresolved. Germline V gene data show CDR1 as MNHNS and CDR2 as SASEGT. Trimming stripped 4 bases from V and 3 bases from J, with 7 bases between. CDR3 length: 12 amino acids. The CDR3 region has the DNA TGTGCCAGCAGTGCGGACCTCTACGAGCAGTACGTC. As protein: CASSADLYEQYV.

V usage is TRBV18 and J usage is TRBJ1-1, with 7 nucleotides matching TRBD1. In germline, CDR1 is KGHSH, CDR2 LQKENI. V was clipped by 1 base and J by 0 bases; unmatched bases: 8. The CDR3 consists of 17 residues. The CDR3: CASSPRAGGRMNTEAFF. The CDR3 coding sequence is TGTGCCAGCTCACCACGGGCAGGGGGGAGAATGAACACTGAAGCTTTCTTT.

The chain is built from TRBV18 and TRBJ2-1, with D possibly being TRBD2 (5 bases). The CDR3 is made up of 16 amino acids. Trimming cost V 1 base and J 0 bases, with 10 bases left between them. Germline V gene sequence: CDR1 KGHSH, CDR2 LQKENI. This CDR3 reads CASSPQRQSSYNEQFF. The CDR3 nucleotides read TGTGCCAGCTCACCACAGCGGCAGAGCTCCTACAATGAGCAGTTCTTC. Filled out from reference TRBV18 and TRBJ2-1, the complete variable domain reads NAGVMQNPRHLVRRRGQEARLRCSPMKGHSHVYWYRQLPEEGLKFMVYLQKENIIDESGMPKERFSAEFPKEGPSILRIQQVVRGDSAAYFCASSPQRQSSYNEQFFGPGTRLTVL.

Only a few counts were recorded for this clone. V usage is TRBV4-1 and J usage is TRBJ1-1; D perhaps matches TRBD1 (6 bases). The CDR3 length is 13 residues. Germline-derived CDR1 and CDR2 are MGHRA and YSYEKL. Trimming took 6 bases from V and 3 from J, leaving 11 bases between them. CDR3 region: CASRGAGYTEAFF. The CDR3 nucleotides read TGCGCCAGCAGGGGGGCCGGGTACACTGAAGCTTTCTTT.

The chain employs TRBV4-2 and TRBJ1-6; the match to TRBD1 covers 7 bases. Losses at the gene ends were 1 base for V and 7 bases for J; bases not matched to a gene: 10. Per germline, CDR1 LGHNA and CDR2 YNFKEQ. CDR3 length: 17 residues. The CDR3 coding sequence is TGTGCCAGCAGCCAAGGGGGAATTGGGACAGCAAATTCACCCCTCCACTTT. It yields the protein CASSQGGIGTANSPLHF.